The source of this T cell receptor (beta chain) is a study of OX40 agonist ivuxolimab in advanced cancers. About the study: A male proportion of 82.7% was recorded, with mean age approximately 56 years and range about 23 to 90.

Only in-frame clones appear in the TCRdb table, and some are missing; sequencing was by immunoSEQ multiplex PCR. The sample lists some 20,000 clones; approximately 79% were seen once. Germline V lookup: CDR1 LNHDA, CDR2 SQIVND (reference sequence). This CDR3 has 13 residues. Trimming removed 10 bases from V and 10 bases from J; junction bases left unmatched: 12. Regarding the study as a whole: CD8+ T cells showed, on average, more clonal expansion than CD4+ cells.

This clone was detected a few times. Its specificity is not known. This material consisted of CD4+ or CD8+ T cells sorted from blood, taken in a trial of the OX40 agonist ivuxolimab. The origin of this receptor is an adult with an advanced solid tumor such as melanoma, head and neck, liver or kidney cancer. The J gene is TRBJ2-1, the V gene TRBV19; 8 nucleotides agree with TRBD2. CDR3 loop: CATRLGGTREQFF. CDR3 nucleotide sequence: TGTGCCACCAGACTAGGCGGGACTAGGGAGCAGTTCTTC.